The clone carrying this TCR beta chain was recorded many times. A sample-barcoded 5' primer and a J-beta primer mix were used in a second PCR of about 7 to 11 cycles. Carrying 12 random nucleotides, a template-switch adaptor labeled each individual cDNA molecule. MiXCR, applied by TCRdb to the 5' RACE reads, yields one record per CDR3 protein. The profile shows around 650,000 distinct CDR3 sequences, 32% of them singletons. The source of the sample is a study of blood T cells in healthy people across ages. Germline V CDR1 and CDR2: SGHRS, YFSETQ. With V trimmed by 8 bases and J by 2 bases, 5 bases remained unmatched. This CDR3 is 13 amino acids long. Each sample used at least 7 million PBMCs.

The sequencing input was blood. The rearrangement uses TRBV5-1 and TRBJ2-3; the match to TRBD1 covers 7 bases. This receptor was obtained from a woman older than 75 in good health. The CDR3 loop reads CASTDRLTDTQYF. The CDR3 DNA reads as TGCGCCAGTACGGACAGGCTCACAGATACGCAGTATTTT.